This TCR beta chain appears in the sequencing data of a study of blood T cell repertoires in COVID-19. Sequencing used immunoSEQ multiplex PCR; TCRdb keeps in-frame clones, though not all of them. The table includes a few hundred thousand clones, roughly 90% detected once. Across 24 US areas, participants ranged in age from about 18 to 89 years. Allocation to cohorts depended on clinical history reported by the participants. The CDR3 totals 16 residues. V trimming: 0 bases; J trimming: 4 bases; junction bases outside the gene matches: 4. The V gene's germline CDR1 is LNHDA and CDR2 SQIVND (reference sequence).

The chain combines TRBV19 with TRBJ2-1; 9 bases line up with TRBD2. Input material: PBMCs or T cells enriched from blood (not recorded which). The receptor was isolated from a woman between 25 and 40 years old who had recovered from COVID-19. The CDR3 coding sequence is TGTGCCAGTAGTATAGAGAAGCGGGAGGTTTACAATGAGCAGTTCTTC. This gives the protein CASSIEKREVYNEQFF.